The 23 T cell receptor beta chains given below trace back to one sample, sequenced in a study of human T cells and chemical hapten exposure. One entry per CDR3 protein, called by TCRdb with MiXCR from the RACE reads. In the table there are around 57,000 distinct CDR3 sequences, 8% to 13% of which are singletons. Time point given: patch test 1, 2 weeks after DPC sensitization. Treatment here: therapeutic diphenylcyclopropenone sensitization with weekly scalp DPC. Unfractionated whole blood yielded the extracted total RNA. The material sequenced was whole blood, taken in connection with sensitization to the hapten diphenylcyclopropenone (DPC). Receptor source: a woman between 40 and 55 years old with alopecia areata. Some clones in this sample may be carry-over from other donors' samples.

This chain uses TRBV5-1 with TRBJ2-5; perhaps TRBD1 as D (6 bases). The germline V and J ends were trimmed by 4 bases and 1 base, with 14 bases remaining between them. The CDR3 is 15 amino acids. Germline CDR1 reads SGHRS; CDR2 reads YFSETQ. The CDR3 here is CASSPGTPAQETQYF. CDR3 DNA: TGCGCCAGCAGCCCCGGGACACCCGCCCAAGAGACCCAGTACTTC.

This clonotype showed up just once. The CDR3 coding sequence is TGTGCCAGCAGTTACGCCCCGGATCCATATGAGCAGTTCTTC. It translates to CASSYAPDPYEQFF. The J gene is TRBJ2-1, the V gene TRBV28; D remains unclear. Germline CDR1 and CDR2: MDHEN and SYDVKM. Trimming cost V 4 bases and J 8 bases, with 15 bases left between them. The CDR3 covers 14 residues.

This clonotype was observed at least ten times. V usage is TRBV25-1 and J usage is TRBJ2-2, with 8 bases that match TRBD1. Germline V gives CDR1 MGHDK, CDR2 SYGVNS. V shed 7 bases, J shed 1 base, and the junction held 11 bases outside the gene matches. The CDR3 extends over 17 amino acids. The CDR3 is CASNGQGALWNTGELFF. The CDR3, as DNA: TGTGCCAGCAACGGACAGGGAGCGTTGTGGAACACCGGGGAGCTGTTTTTT.

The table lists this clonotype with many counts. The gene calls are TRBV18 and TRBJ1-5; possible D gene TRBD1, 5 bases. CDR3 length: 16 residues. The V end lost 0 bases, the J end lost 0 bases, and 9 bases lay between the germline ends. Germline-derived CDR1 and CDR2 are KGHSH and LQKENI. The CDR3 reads CASSPPLQVSNQPQHF. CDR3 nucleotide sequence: TGTGCCAGCTCACCACCGTTACAGGTTAGCAATCAGCCCCAGCATTTT.

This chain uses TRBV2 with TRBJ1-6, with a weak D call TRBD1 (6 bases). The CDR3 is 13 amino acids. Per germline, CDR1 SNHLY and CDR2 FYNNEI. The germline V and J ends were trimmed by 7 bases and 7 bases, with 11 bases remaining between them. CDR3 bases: TGTGCCAGCAAGGGGGGGTACAATTCACCCCTCCACTTT. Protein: CASKGGYNSPLHF.

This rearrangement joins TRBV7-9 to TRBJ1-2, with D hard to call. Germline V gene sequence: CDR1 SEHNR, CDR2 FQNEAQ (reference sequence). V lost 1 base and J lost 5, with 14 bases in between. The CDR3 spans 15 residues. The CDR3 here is CASSLGEQSWYGYTF. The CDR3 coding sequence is TGTGCCAGCAGCTTAGGAGAACAGTCTTGGTATGGCTACACCTTC.

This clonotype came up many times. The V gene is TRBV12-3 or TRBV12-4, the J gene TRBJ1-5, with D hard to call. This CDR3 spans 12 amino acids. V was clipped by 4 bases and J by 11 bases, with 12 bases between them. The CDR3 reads CASSSPVGAQHF. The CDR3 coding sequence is TGTGCCAGCAGTTCCCCCGTAGGAGCCCAGCATTTT.

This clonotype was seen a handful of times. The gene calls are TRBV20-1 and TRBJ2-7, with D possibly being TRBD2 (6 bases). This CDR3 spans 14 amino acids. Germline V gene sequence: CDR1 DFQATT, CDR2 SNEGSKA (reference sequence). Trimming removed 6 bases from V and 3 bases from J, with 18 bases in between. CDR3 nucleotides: TGCAGTGCCCGCACCCGGGACTCTTTCTACGAGCAGTACTTC. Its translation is CSARTRDSFYEQYF.

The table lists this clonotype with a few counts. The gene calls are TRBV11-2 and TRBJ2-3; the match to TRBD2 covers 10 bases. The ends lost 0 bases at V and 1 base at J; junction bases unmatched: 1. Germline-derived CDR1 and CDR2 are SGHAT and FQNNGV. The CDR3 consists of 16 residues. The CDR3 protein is CASSLDLAGGTDTQYF. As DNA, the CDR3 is TGTGCCAGCAGCTTAGACCTAGCGGGGGGCACAGATACGCAGTATTTT.

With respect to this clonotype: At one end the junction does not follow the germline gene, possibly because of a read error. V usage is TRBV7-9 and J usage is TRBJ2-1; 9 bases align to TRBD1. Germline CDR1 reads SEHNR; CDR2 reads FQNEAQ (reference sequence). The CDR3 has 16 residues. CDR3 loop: CASSPRTGVSSMSLVF. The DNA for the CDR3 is TGTGCCAGCAGCCCGCGGACAGGGGTATCTTCAATGAGTTTAGTCTTC.

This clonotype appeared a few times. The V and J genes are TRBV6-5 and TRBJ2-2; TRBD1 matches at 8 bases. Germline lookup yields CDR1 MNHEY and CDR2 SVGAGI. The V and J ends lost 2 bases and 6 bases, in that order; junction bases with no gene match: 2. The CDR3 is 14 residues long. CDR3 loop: CASSYPDRAGELFF. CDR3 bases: TGTGCCAGCAGTTACCCGGACAGGGCCGGGGAGCTGTTTTTT.

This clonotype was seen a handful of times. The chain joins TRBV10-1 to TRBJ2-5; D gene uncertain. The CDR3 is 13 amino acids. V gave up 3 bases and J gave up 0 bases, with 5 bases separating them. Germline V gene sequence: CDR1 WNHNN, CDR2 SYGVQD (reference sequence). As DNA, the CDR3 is TGCGCCAGCAGTGATGTCAACCAAGAGACCCAGTACTTC. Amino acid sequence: CASSDVNQETQYF.

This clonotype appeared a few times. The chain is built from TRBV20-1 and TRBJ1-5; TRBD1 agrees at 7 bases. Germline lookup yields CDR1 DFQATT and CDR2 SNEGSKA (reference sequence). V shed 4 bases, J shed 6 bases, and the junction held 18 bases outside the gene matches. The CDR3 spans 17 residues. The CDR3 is CSAKSAEGASLTQPQHF. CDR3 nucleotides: TGCAGTGCTAAGAGCGCGGAGGGGGCGTCCTTAACTCAGCCCCAGCATTTT.

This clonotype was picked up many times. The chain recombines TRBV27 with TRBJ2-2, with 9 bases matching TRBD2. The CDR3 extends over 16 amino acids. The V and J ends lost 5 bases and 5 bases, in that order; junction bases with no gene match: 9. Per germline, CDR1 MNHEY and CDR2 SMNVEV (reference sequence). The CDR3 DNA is TGTGCCAGCAGTCATCTAGCGGGGAGGGGGACCGGGGAGCTGTTTTTT. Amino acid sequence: CASSHLAGRGTGELFF.

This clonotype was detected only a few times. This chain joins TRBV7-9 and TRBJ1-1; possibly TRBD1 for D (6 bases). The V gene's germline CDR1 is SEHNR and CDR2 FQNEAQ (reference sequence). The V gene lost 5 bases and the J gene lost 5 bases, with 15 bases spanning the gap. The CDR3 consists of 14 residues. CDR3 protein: CASSLLQGATEAFF. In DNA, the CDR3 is TGTGCCAGCAGCCTCCTACAGGGAGCGACTGAAGCTTTCTTT.

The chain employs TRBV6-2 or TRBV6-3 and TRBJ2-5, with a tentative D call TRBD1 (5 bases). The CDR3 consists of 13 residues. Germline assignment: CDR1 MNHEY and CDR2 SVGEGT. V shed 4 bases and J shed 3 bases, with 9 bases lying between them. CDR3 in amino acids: CASSWSREETQYF. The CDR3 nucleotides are TGTGCCAGCAGTTGGTCCAGGGAAGAGACCCAGTACTTC.

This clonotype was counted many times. CDR3 sequence reads: CASSQGLGNQPQHF. In DNA form, the CDR3 reads TGTGCCAGCAGCCAAGGCCTCGGTAATCAGCCCCAGCATTTT. The chain is built from TRBV14 and TRBJ1-5; D is ambiguous. CDR3 length equals 14 residues. Deletions cut 1 base from V and 4 bases from J, with 8 bases between. Germline V CDR1 and CDR2: SGHDN, FVKESK.

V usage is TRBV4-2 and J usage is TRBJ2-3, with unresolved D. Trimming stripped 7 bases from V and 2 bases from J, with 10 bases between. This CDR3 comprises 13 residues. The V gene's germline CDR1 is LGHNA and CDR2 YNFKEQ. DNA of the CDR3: TGTGCCAGCATCTTTAGGGCCACAGATACGCAGTATTTT. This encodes CASIFRATDTQYF.

The CDR3 is CASSFISGDYGYTF. The CDR3 nucleotides are TGTGCCAGCAGTTTCATTTCAGGGGACTATGGCTACACCTTC. The rearrangement joins TRBV12-3 or TRBV12-4 to TRBJ1-2; possible D gene TRBD1, 6 bases. The V gene lost 3 bases and the J gene lost 3 bases, with 11 bases spanning the gap. The CDR3 contains 14 residues.

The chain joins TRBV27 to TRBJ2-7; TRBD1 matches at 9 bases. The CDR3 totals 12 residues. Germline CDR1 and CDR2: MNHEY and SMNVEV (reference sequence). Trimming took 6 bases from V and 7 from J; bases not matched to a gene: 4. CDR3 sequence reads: CASRQGAGEQYF. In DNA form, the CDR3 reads TGTGCCAGCAGACAGGGGGCGGGGGAGCAGTACTTC.

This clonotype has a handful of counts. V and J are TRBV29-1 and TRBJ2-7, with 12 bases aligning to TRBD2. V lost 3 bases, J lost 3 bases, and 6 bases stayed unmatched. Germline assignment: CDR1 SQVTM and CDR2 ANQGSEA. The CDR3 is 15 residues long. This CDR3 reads CSVETSGSSDYEQYF. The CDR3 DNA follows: TGCAGCGTTGAGACTAGCGGGAGTAGCGACTACGAGCAGTACTTC.

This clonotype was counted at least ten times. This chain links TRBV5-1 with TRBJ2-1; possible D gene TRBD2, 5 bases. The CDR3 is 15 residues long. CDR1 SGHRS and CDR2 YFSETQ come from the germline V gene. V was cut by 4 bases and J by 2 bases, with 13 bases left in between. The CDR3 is CASSITSRAYNEQFF. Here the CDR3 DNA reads TGCGCCAGCAGCATAACCTCGAGGGCCTACAATGAGCAGTTCTTC.

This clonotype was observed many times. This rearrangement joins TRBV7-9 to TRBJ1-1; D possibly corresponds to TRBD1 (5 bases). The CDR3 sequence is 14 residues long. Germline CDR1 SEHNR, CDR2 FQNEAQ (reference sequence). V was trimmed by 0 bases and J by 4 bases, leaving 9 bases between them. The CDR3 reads CASSLASGSTEAFF. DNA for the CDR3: TGTGCCAGCAGCTTAGCATCAGGGAGCACTGAAGCTTTCTTT.